The next 14 T cell receptor beta chains were all read from a single sample in a study of human T cells and chemical hapten exposure. Time point described: healthy volunteer bleed at 6 weeks. Total RNA extraction was carried out from unfractionated whole blood. One entry per CDR3 protein, called by TCRdb with MiXCR from the RACE reads. The sample yields some 31,000 distinct CDR3 sequences, around 5.5% seen once. The sample comprised whole blood. The source of these receptors is a human donor in good health. Some clones in this sample may be carry-over from other donors' samples.

This clonotype appeared many times. This chain connects TRBV3-1 to TRBJ2-1; 9 bases are shared with TRBD2. Unmatched junction bases numbered 6, after V lost 1 base and J lost 8 bases. The CDR3 is 15 residues long. Germline V lookup: CDR1 LGHDT, CDR2 YNNKEL (reference sequence). CDR3 loop: CASSQAPGLAYEQFF. The CDR3 nucleotides are TGTGCCAGCAGCCAAGCACCGGGACTAGCATATGAGCAGTTCTTC.

This clonotype was picked up many times. The V gene is TRBV9, the J gene TRBJ2-6; the match to TRBD2 covers 7 bases. V lost 4 bases and J lost 0; bases outside the gene matches: 13. The CDR3 runs 19 residues. The germline V gene encodes CDR1 SGDLS and CDR2 YYNGEE. The CDR3 loop reads CASSPRLADQYSGANVLTF. CDR3 coding DNA: TGTGCCAGCAGCCCCCGCCTAGCGGATCAATACTCTGGGGCCAACGTCCTGACTTTC.

This clonotype was observed at least ten times. The V and J genes are TRBV24-1 and TRBJ2-1, with D maybe TRBD2 (6 bases). Germline V gives CDR1 KGHDR, CDR2 SFDVKD. This CDR3 comprises 13 residues. Trimming stripped 9 bases from V and 7 bases from J, with 15 bases between. CDR3 amino acids: CATQYGGVNEQFF. CDR3 nucleotide sequence: TGTGCCACCCAGTACGGGGGAGTGAATGAGCAGTTCTTC.

This clonotype was counted ten times or more. The gene calls are TRBV29-1 and TRBJ2-7, with 10 nucleotides matching TRBD1. CDR1 SQVTM and CDR2 ANQGSEA come from the germline V gene. The ends lost 6 bases at V and 4 bases at J; junction bases unmatched: 6. CDR3 size: 13 residues. CDR3 coding DNA: TGCAGCGTGGGGACAGGGGAGGGGTACGAGCAGTACTTC. Amino acids: CSVGTGEGYEQYF.

In this sample, this clonotype turned up many times. The genes are TRBV20-1 and TRBJ2-5; 7 nucleotides align to TRBD2. This CDR3 region has 15 residues. The ends lost 4 bases at V and 5 bases at J; junction bases unmatched: 13. Germline lookup yields CDR1 DFQATT and CDR2 SNEGSKA (reference sequence). The CDR3 DNA is TGCAGTGCTACAGCTAGCGGATCCGGGGGGGAGACCCAGTACTTC. Protein: CSATASGSGGETQYF.

In this sample, this clonotype turned up a few times. CDR3 residues: CASTAGTGENQPQHF. CDR3 bases: TGTGCCAGCACCGCCGGGACAGGCGAGAATCAGCCCCAGCATTTT. The V and J genes are TRBV4-2 and TRBJ1-5; 8 bases map to TRBD1. From germline, CDR1 is LGHNA and CDR2 YNFKEQ. The V and J ends lost 7 bases and 4 bases, in that order; junction bases with no gene match: 9. The length of the CDR3 is 15 residues.

V and J are TRBV5-1 and TRBJ2-3; the D gene is possibly TRBD1 (6 bases). The V end was cut by 6 bases, the J end by 2 bases, with 13 bases between. Germline V CDR1 and CDR2: SGHRS, YFSETQ. CDR3 length equals 14 residues. CDR3 loop: CASTGAGTTDTQYF. The CDR3 coding sequence is TGCGCCAGCACAGGGGCAGGGACCACAGATACGCAGTATTTT. Full variable domain (missing parts from reference TRBV5-1 and TRBJ2-3): KAGVTQTPRYLIKTRGQQVTLSCSPISGHRSVSWYQQTPGQGLQFLFEYFSETQRNKGNFPGRFSGRQFSNSRSEMNVSTLELGDSALYLCASTGAGTTDTQYFGPGTRLTVL.

This clonotype was observed many times. V gene TRBV12-3 or TRBV12-4 combines with J gene TRBJ2-2; D not resolved. The CDR3 runs to 13 residues. Trimming stripped 6 bases from V and 2 bases from J, with 7 bases between. CDR3 nucleotides: TGTGCCAGCAGGGAAGTAAACACCGGGGAGCTGTTTTTT. Translating it yields CASREVNTGELFF.

This clonotype was counted a few times. The chain carries TRBV20-1 and TRBJ2-3, with TRBD2 matching over 7 bases. V lost 5 bases and J lost 6; bases outside the gene matches: 14. CDR1 and CDR2 from the germline V gene are DFQATT and SNEGSKA (reference sequence). The CDR3 extends over 15 amino acids. The CDR3: CSAPDSGAPWDTQYF. Written as DNA, the CDR3 is TGCAGTGCTCCCGACAGCGGGGCCCCATGGGATACGCAGTATTTT.

This clonotype appeared many times. The chain carries TRBV7-2 and TRBJ2-3; TRBD1 might be the D (5 bases). In germline, CDR1 is SGHTA, CDR2 FQGNSA. The ends were cut back, 5 bases at V and 4 bases at J, with 10 bases in the middle. This CDR3 region has 13 residues. CDR3 sequence reads: CASSLGVSDTQYF. The CDR3, as DNA: TGTGCCAGCAGCCTAGGGGTATCAGATACGCAGTATTTT.

The table lists this clonotype with many counts. The rearrangement links TRBV12-3 or TRBV12-4 to TRBJ1-1; tentative D call: TRBD1 (6 bases). The CDR3 is made up of 14 amino acids. Trimming took off 4 bases at V and 3 bases at J, with 12 bases between the two ends. The CDR3 nucleotides are TGTGCCAGCAGTTACAGGGAAGGGGACACTGAAGCTTTCTTT. This codes for CASSYREGDTEAFF.

The chain uses TRBV20-1 and TRBJ2-3; 8 positions match TRBD2. This CDR3 is 16 amino acids long. The V gene's germline CDR1 is DFQATT and CDR2 SNEGSKA (reference sequence). J lost 0 bases, V lost 0 bases, and 5 bases had no gene match. CDR3 protein: CSARDSASGSTDTQYF. CDR3 DNA sequence: TGCAGTGCTAGAGATTCGGCTAGCGGGAGCACAGATACGCAGTATTTT.

This clonotype has ten or more counts. The V call is TRBV7-8, the J call TRBJ1-2; 7 bases match TRBD1. CDR1 is SGHVS, CDR2 FQNEAQ, per germline. Unmatched junction bases numbered 9, after V lost 4 bases and J lost 4 bases. This CDR3 comprises 15 residues. The CDR3 loop is CASSSGTSGGYGYTF. CDR3 in DNA: TGTGCCAGCAGCTCAGGCACATCAGGGGGCTATGGCTACACCTTC.

This clonotype came up many times. This chain uses TRBV7-8 with TRBJ2-3, with 7 bases lining up with TRBD2. With V trimmed by 2 bases and J by 6 bases, 2 bases remained unmatched. Germline loops: CDR1 SGHVS, CDR2 FQNEAQ. The CDR3 length is 13 residues. The CDR3 here is CASSLTGGDTQYF. The CDR3 coding sequence is TGTGCCAGCAGCTTAACGGGAGGCGATACGCAGTATTTT.